This T cell receptor beta chain was recorded in a study of cytotoxic CD8 clonotypes in ibrutinib-treated CLL. About the research overall: Roughly 24 partial and 2 complete responses; at median 68 months, roughly 15 remitted, about twelve progressed. Averaging across samples gave roughly 230,000 productive templates and tens of thousands of productive rearrangements.

Comments on this clone: Its antigen is not known.

General study results and limits: A difference in sampling times existed between sustained-remission and progressing patients. Increased clonality at ibrutinib response gave way to a return toward baseline at progression.

The repertoire was sequenced with immunoSEQ multiplex PCR; TCRdb's copy has only in-frame clones and lacks some. This table has under 200,000 clones, approximately 84% appearing once. Trimming cost V 4 bases and J 6 bases; bases outside gene matches: 17. CDR1 and CDR2 from the germline V gene are LGHNA and YNFKEQ. The CDR3 has 18 residues. This material consisted of PBMCs, taken after 24 months of ibrutinib treatment. The chain carries TRBV4-2 and TRBJ2-3; TRBD2 agrees at 9 bases. The source of this sequence is a human donor with chronic lymphocytic leukemia. The CDR3 region has the DNA TGTGCCAGCAGCCGACTTAGGGATAGCGGGAGTTATGGTGATACGCAGTATTTT. It yields the protein CASSRLRDSGSYGDTQYF.